The present T cell receptor (beta chain) was sequenced within a study of identical twins. This clonotype was found many times. Its specificity is not known. TCRdb used MiXCR to reprocess the 5' RACE reads, holding one entry per CDR3 protein. The sample has roughly 250,000 distinct CDR3 sequences, about 14% seen once. Findings and caveats of the study: There was an excess of low generation probability in the out-of-frame alpha sequences that twins shared.

Trimming took 6 bases from V and 5 from J, leaving 13 bases between them. The CDR3 extends over 13 amino acids. Specimen: memory (CD45RO+) T cells sorted from blood. This clonotype was obtained from a woman aged 18 to 35 in good health. The chain combines TRBV12-3 or TRBV12-4 with TRBJ2-5, with TRBD1 as a possible D gene (5 bases). Here the CDR3 reads CASSLQGGETQYF. As DNA, the CDR3 is TGTGCCAGCAGCCTCCAGGGTGGGGAGACCCAGTACTTC.